This T cell receptor (beta chain) emerged from a study of blood T cell repertoires in COVID-19. Study at large: COVID-19 samples, acute and convalescent, were from the United States, Italy and Spain. PBMCs, B-cell-depleted T cells, or T cells were the source of the cDNA or gDNA that made up the material.

Self-reported history from a screening survey and questionnaire set each donor's cohort. Exposed participants encountered a COVID-19 case during the 2 weeks preceding study entry. Only in-frame clones appear in the TCRdb table, and some are missing; sequencing was by immunoSEQ multiplex PCR. The sample shows under 200,000 clones, 65% to 85% of them seen only once. The CDR3 is 14 amino acids. Germline-derived CDR1 and CDR2 are LNHDA and SQIVND (reference sequence). Trimming shortened V by 3 bases and J by 0 bases, and 5 bases separated the two germline ends. The TCR comes from a woman in her thirties who had been exposed to COVID-19. This chain uses TRBV19 with TRBJ1-4; the D is unclear. Sequencing input: PBMCs or T cells enriched from blood (not recorded which). The CDR3 spells CASSIGTTNEKLFF. The CDR3 nucleotides read TGTGCCAGTAGTATCGGGACAACTAATGAAAAACTGTTTTTT.